This T cell receptor beta chain was found in a study of cytotoxic CD8 clonotypes in ibrutinib-treated CLL. As for the study in general: Among patients, around 25 responded partially and 2 completely; 14 then stayed remitted and around 12 progressed after median around 70 months.

Clones were sequenced by immunoSEQ multiplex PCR, and TCRdb holds only the in-frame ones, with some missing. Of 42,000 or so clones in the sample, 68% were seen once. This clone was observed a few times. The sample consisted of PBMCs, taken at disease progression, from a patient treated with ibrutinib. This TCR was sampled from a human donor with chronic lymphocytic leukemia.

The CDR3 DNA sequence: TGTGCCAGCTCACCATTCGCGGGAGTGAACAATGAGCAGTTCTTC. This translates into CASSPFAGVNNEQFF. The chain is built from TRBV18 and TRBJ2-1, with 7 bases that match TRBD2. The CDR3 sequence is 15 residues long. After removal of 2 bases from V and 5 bases from J, the junction contained 6 bases not matched to a gene. The germline V gene has CDR1 KGHSH and CDR2 LQKENI.